This is a list of T cell receptor beta chains from one sample in a study of blood T cells in healthy people across ages. One entry per CDR3 protein results from TCRdb running MiXCR on the 5' RACE reads. The sample has about 800,000 distinct CDR3 sequences; more than 20% are singletons. The sample was also reused in another study, on T cells of mothers and their children.

Sequenced sample: blood. The receptors shown here come from a boy between 10 and 17 years old in good health. Each CDR3 is given with its conserved first and last residue. A D gene is named only where the DNA matches it firmly. Expanded clones get a size class; other rows say once, few or many, or leave the size out.

CASSYPMNTEAFF | TGTGCCAGCAGTTACCCGATGAACACTGAAGCTTTCTTT | TRBJ1-1 | few | . | TRBV6-2/TRBV6-3
CASSPTGLAGTYEQYF | TGTGCCAGCAGCCCGACGGGACTAGCGGGTACATACGAGCAGTACTTC | TRBJ2-7 | many | TRBD2 | TRBV7-9
CASSGRGGGTEAFF | TGTGCCAGCAGCGGCAGGGGGGGAGGCACTGAAGCTTTCTTT | TRBJ1-1 | . | TRBD1 | TRBV9
CASSYSTTSVRTDTQYF | TGTGCCAGCAGTTACTCCACGACTAGCGTACGCACAGATACGCAGTATTTT | TRBJ2-3 | . | TRBD2 | TRBV6-2/TRBV6-3
CSARPLPTSSYNEQFF | TGCAGTGCTAGGCCCTTGCCGACGAGCTCCTACAATGAGCAGTTCTTC | TRBJ2-1 | few | . | TRBV20-1
CSVEASGRALGEQFF | TGCAGCGTTGAAGCGAGCGGGAGGGCCTTAGGTGAGCAGTTCTTC | TRBJ2-1 | . | TRBD2 | TRBV29-1
CSFSKAGADEQYF | TGCAGCTTTTCCAAAGCGGGAGCGGACGAGCAGTACTTC | TRBJ2-7 | . | TRBD2 | TRBV29-1
CASSHQTSESSYEQYF | TGTGCCAGCAGCCACCAGACTAGCGAATCCTCCTACGAGCAGTACTTC | TRBJ2-7 | few | TRBD2 | TRBV6-2/TRBV6-3
CASSLFSNTGELFF | TGTGCCAGCAGTTTATTTTCGAACACCGGGGAGCTGTTTTTT | TRBJ2-2 | few | . | TRBV27
CASTLLATDTQHF | TGTGCCAGCACCTTATTAGCCACAGATACGCAGCATTTT | TRBJ1-5 | . | . | TRBV12-3/TRBV12-4
CSIDRGHNEQFF | TGCAGCATCGACAGGGGGCATAATGAGCAGTTCTTC | TRBJ2-1 | . | TRBD1 | TRBV29-1
CASSRDGTGGEKLFF | TGCGCCAGCAGCCGAGATGGGACAGGGGGTGAAAAACTGTTTTTT | TRBJ1-4 | . | TRBD1 | TRBV4-3
CASSPGLYGGNEQFF | TGTGCCAGCAGCCCGGGACTCTACGGGGGGAATGAGCAGTTCTTC | TRBJ2-1 | few | TRBD2 | TRBV7-3
CASTTGLSETQYF | TGTGCCAGCACGACAGGGTTGTCGGAGACCCAGTACTTC | TRBJ2-5 | few | TRBD1 | TRBV18